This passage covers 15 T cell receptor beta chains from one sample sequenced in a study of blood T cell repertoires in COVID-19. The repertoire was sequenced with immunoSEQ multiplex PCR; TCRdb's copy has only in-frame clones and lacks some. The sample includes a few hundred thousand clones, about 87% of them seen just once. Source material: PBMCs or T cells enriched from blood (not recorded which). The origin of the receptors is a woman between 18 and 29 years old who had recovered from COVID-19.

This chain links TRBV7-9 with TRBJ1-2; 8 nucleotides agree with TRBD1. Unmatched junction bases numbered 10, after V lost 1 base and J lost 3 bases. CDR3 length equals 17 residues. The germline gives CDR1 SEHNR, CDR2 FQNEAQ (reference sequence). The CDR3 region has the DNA TGTGCCAGCAGCTTAGGGCGGACAGGGCTCTATGACTATGGCTACACCTTC. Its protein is CASSLGRTGLYDYGYTF.

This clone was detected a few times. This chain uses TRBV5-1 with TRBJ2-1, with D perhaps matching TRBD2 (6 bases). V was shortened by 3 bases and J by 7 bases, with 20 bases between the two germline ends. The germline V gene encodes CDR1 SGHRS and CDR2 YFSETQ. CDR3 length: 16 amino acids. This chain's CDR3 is CASSSKGAGPVNEQFF. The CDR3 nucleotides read TGCGCCAGCAGCTCCAAGGGAGCGGGCCCGGTAAATGAGCAGTTCTTC.

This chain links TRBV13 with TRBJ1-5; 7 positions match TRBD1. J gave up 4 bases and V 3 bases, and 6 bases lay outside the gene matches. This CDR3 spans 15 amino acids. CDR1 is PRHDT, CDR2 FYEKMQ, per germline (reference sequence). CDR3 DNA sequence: TGTGCCAGCAGCTTCACAGGGGAGCGGAATCAGCCCCAGCATTTT. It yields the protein CASSFTGERNQPQHF.

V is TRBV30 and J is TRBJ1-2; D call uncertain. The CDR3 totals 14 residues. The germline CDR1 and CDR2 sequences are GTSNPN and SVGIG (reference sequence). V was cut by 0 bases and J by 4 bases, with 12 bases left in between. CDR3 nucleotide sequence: TGTGCCTGGAGTGTAGGGAGGGTGGGCTATGGCTACACCTTC. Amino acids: CAWSVGRVGYGYTF.

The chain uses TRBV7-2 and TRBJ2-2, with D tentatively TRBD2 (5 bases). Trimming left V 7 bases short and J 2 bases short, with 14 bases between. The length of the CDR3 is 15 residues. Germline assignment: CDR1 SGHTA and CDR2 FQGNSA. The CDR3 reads CASTERLLNTGELFF. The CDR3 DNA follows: TGTGCCAGCACCGAACGACTACTCAACACCGGGGAGCTGTTTTTT.

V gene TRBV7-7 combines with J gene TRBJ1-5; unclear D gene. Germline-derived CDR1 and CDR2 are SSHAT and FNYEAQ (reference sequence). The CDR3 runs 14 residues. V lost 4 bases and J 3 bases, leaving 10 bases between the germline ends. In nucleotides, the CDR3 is TGTGCCAGCAGCTGCAAGACATACAATCAGCCCCAGCATTTT. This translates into CASSCKTYNQPQHF. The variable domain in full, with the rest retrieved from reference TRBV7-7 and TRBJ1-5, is GAGVSQSPRYKVTKRGQDVTLRCDPISSHATLYWYQQALGQGPEFLTYFNYEAQPDKSGLPSDRFSAERPEGSISTLTIQRTEQRDSAMYRCASSCKTYNQPQHFGDGTRLSIL.

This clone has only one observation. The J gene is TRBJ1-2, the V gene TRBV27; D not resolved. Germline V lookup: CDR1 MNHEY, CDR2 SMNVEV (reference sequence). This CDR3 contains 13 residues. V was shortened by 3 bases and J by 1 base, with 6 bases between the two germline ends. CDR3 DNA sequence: TGTGCCAGCAGTTTCGCTAATAACTATGGCTACACCTTC. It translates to CASSFANNYGYTF.

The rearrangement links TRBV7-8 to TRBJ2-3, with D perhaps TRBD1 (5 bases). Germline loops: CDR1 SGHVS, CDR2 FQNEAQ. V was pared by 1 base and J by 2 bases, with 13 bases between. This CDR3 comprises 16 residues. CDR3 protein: CASSLVGKGSTDTQYF. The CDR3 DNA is TGTGCCAGCAGCTTAGTTGGCAAGGGGTCCACAGATACGCAGTATTTT.

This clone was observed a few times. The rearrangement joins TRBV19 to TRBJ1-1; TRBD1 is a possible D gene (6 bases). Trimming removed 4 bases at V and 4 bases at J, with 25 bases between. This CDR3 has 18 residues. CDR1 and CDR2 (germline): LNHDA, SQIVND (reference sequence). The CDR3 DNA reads TGTGCCAGTAGTAAGGAAATTTACAGGGTAGCAGGCGGCACTGAAGCTTTCTTT. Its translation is CASSKEIYRVAGGTEAFF.

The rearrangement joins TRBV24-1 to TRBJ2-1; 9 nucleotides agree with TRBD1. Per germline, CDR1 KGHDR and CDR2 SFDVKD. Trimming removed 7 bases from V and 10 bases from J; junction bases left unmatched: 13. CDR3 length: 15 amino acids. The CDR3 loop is CATSGGQGWMREQFF. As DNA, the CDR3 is TGTGCCACCAGCGGTGGACAGGGGTGGATGCGCGAGCAGTTCTTC.

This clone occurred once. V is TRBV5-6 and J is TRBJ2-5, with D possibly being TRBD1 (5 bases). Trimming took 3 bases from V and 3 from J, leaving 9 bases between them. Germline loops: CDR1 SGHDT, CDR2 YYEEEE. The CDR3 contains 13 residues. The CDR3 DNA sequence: TGTGCCAGCAGCTCGGTAGGGGAAGAGACCCAGTACTTC. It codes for CASSSVGEETQYF. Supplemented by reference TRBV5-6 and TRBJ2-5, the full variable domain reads DAGVTQSPTHLIKTRGQQVTLRCSPKSGHDTVSWYQQALGQGPQFIFQYYEEEERQRGNFPDRFSGHQFPNYSSELNVNALLLGDSALYLCASSSVGEETQYFGPGTRLLVL.

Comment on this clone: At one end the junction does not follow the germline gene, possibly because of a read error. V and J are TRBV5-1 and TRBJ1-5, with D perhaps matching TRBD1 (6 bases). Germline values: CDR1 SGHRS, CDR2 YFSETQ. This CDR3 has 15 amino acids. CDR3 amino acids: CATSLGGGNNQPQHF. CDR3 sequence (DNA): TGCGCCACCAGCTTAGGGGGGGGCAACAATCAGCCCCAGCATTTT.

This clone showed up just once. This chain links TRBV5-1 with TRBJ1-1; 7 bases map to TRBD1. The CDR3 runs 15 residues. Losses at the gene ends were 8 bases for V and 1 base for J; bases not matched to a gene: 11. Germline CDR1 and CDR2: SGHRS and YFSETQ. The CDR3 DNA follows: TGCGCCAGTACGGACAGGAGAACAGGGAACACTGAAGCTTTCTTT. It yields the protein CASTDRRTGNTEAFF. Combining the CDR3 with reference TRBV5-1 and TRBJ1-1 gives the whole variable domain KAGVTQTPRYLIKTRGQQVTLSCSPISGHRSVSWYQQTPGQGLQFLFEYFSETQRNKGNFPGRFSGRQFSNSRSEMNVSTLELGDSALYLCASTDRRTGNTEAFFGQGTRLTVV.

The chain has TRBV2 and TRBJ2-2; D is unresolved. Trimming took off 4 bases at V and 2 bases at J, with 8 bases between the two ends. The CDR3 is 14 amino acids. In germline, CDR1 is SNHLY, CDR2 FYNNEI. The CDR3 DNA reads TGTGCCAGCAGTGCCCCCTACAACACCGGGGAGCTGTTTTTT. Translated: CASSAPYNTGELFF.

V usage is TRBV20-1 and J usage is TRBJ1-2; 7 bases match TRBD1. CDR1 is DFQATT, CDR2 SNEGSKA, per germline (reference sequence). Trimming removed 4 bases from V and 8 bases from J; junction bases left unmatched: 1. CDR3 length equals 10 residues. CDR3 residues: CSAKGAGYTF. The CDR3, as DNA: TGCAGTGCTAAGGGGGCGGGCTACACCTTC.